A selection of T cell receptor beta chains follows, all from one sample in a study of blood T cell repertoires in COVID-19. Generated by immunoSEQ multiplex PCR, the TCRdb table keeps only in-frame clones and is missing some. Counted here are roughly 220,000 clones, 84% occurring once; the ten biggest clones make up less than 7%. Sequencing used PBMCs or T cells enriched from blood (not recorded which). The receptors derive from a woman in her thirties or forties who had recovered from COVID-19. CDR3s include the opening cysteine and the closing phenylalanine or tryptophan. The D gene is left open where the match is weak. Some rows have no size entry. The others give once, few or many, or a class for an expanded clone.

clone size	D gene	CDR3 length	J gene	V gene	CDR3 DNA	CDR3 protein
-	TRBD1	15	TRBJ1-5	TRBV29-1	TGCAGCGTAGGGACAGGGTCATCGGGCAATCAGCCCCAGCATTTT	CSVGTGSSGNQPQHF
-	TRBD2	17	TRBJ2-2	TRBV14	TGTGCCAGCAGCCAAGGTGGGACTAGCGGGACCACCGGGGAGCTGTTTTTT	CASSQGGTSGTTGELFF
once	-	15	TRBJ1-4	TRBV18	TGTGCCAGCTCACCACCAACCCGGGGGGTGGAAAAACTGTTTTTT	CASSPPTRGVEKLFF
-	-	12	TRBJ1-2	TRBV5-6	TGTGCCAGCAGCCCACTCGGGGATGGCTACACCTTC	CASSPLGDGYTF
-	-	15	TRBJ2-3	TRBV6-4	TGTGCCAGCAGTGACCAGGGTCTGAGCACAGATACGCAGTATTTT	CASSDQGLSTDTQYF
-	-	13	TRBJ1-1	TRBV12-3/TRBV12-4	TGTGCCAGCAGCCAAACAGCGAACACTGAAGCTTTCTTT	CASSQTANTEAFF
-	TRBD2	15	TRBJ2-1	TRBV3-1/TRBV3-2	TGTGCCAGCAGCCAAGGCGCGGGAGGGAGAAATGAGCAGTTCTTC	CASSQGAGGRNEQFF
-	-	13	TRBJ2-5	TRBV10-1	TGCGCCAGCAGTCTTAGATCGCAAGAGACCCAGTACTTC	CASSLRSQETQYF
-	-	14	TRBJ1-5	TRBV4-1	TGCGCCAGCAGCCACGGGGTCCGCAATCAGCCCCAGCATTTT	CASSHGVRNQPQHF
-	TRBD1	15	TRBJ1-3	TRBV29-1	TGCAGCGTCGCGGACAGGGGGAAGAGAGGAAACACCATATATTTT	CSVADRGKRGNTIYF
-	-	13	TRBJ2-1	TRBV10-1	TGCGCCAGCAGGGAGGACACGTACAATGAGCAGTTCTTC	CASREDTYNEQFF
-	TRBD1	14	TRBJ2-7	TRBV2	TGTGCCAGCAGTGAGCGGACAGGGCCCTACGAGCAGTACTTC	CASSERTGPYEQYF
-	TRBD2	18	TRBJ2-3	TRBV7-8	TGTGCCAGCAGCTCAAAGACGGGACTAGCGGGAGTATCTGATACGCAGTATTTT	CASSSKTGLAGVSDTQYF
once	-	15	TRBJ2-1	TRBV19	TGTGCCAGTAGTATCGGGGAGAACCGGGCCAATGAGCAGTTCTTC	CASSIGENRANEQFF
-	TRBD1	15	TRBJ1-5	TRBV27	TGTGCCAGCAGTCTACAGGGGAGAGGCAATCAGCCCCAGCATTTT	CASSLQGRGNQPQHF
-	-	14	TRBJ2-3	TRBV14	TGTGCCAGCAGCCTGAACAGGGCGATTGATACGCAGTATTTT	CASSLNRAIDTQYF
-	TRBD2	15	TRBJ2-1	TRBV6-5	TGTGCCAGCAGCCGGAGAGCGGGAGGGGGGTATGAGCAGTTCTTC	CASSRRAGGGYEQFF
-	-	15	TRBJ2-1	TRBV4-1	TGCGCCAGCAGCCCTCTACTAAAAGCTCCGGGTGAGCAGTTCTTC	CASSPLLKAPGEQFF
-	-	15	TRBJ1-2	TRBV7-9	TGTGCCAGCAGCTTAGAGCGGTGGCAGTACTATGGCTACACCTTC	CASSLERWQYYGYTF
-	TRBD2	16	TRBJ2-5	TRBV4-1	TGCGCCAGCAGCCGGCGACTAGCGGAGTTTCAAGAGACCCAGTACTTC	CASSRRLAEFQETQYF
-	TRBD2	17	TRBJ2-3	TRBV9	TGTGCCAGCAGTCCTCTCCCACTAGCGGGAGCCTCAGATACGCAGTATTTT	CASSPLPLAGASDTQYF